One sample yielded the 21 T cell receptor beta chains listed below, sequenced in a study of chemoradiotherapy in HPV16-positive cancers (dated by TCRdb to between 2021 and 2024). The library relied on the immunoSEQ multiplex PCR assay. TCRdb carries this immuneACCESS record with in-frame sequences only. Its versions omit some clonotypes, under half of them owing to an unresolved V gene in the studies checked, with the rest unexplained. This sample gives about 8,000 clones in total; about 67% of them show up just once. The ten largest clones take up approximately 31% of the sample. Sample acquisition took place from a patient who underwent chemoradiotherapy. Source of these receptors: a human donor with HPV-associated anogenital cancer.

The chain employs TRBV29-1 and TRBJ2-7; 15 bases map to TRBD2. V was clipped by 3 bases and J by 1 base; unmatched bases: 10. The CDR3 spans 18 residues. CDR1 is SQVTM, CDR2 ANQGSEA, per germline. The CDR3: CSVDGLAGGPVTSYEQYF. As DNA, the CDR3 is TGCAGCGTTGACGGACTAGCGGGAGGGCCTGTCACTTCCTACGAGCAGTACTTC.

V usage is TRBV7-9 and J usage is TRBJ1-1; D perhaps matches TRBD1 (6 bases). Germline V gene data show CDR1 as SEHNR and CDR2 as FQNEAQ (reference sequence). V lost 7 bases and J lost 4, with 13 bases in between. The CDR3 is 13 amino acids. The CDR3 nucleotides are TGTGCCAGCACCCCCGGGGGGGCCACTGAAGCTTTCTTT. Its translation is CASTPGGATEAFF.

CDR3 region: CASSLVTGAYEQYF. As DNA, the CDR3 is TGTGCCAGCAGCTTGGTGACGGGGGCCTACGAGCAGTACTTC. The chain carries TRBV5-5 and TRBJ2-7; tentative D call: TRBD2 (6 bases). This CDR3 is 14 amino acids long. The germline V and J ends were trimmed by 0 bases and 2 bases, with 9 bases remaining between them. From germline, CDR1 is SGHKS and CDR2 YYEKEE (reference sequence).

This clone was seen only a few times. This chain connects TRBV10-3 to TRBJ1-1, with 7 bases matching TRBD1. Germline assignment: CDR1 ENHRY and CDR2 SYGVKD. CDR3 size: 16 residues. V shed 0 bases and J 2 bases; nucleotides not matched to a gene: 6. In DNA form, the CDR3 reads TGTGCCATCAGTGAGTCGAATGGACAGGTTAACACTGAAGCTTTCTTT. As protein: CAISESNGQVNTEAFF.

The J gene is TRBJ2-1, the V gene TRBV11-2; TRBD2 matches 9 bases. This CDR3 spans 14 amino acids. V shed 3 bases, J shed 9 bases, and the junction held 6 bases outside the gene matches. From germline, CDR1 is SGHAT and CDR2 FQNNGV. CDR3 amino acids: CASSFAGGPREQFF. The CDR3 nucleotides are TGTGCCAGCAGCTTTGCGGGGGGGCCCCGTGAGCAGTTCTTC.

The genes are TRBV30 and TRBJ1-4; D gene uncertain. V lost 2 bases and J lost 8, with 9 bases in between. Germline CDR1 GTSNPN, CDR2 SVGIG (reference sequence). CDR3 length: 12 residues. CDR3 nucleotide sequence: TGTGCCTGGAGTCCGGTCTTGGAAAAACTGTTTTTT. It translates to CAWSPVLEKLFF.

The chain links TRBV21-1 to TRBJ2-7; the table's D call TRBD1 went unverified against the DNA. TRBV21-1 is a listed pseudogene. The CDR3 runs 16 residues. The chain's CDR3 is CASTKGGTASSYEQYV. DNA for the CDR3: TGTGCCAGCACCAAAGGGGGCACGGCCAGCTCCTACGAGCAGTACGTC.

This chain uses TRBV28 with TRBJ1-5, with D perhaps matching TRBD1 (5 bases). There are 13 residues in the CDR3. Germline loops: CDR1 MDHEN, CDR2 SYDVKM. Trimming left V 2 bases short and J 8 bases short, with 10 bases between. The CDR3: CASSLASGEPQHF. CDR3 nucleotides: TGTGCCAGCAGTTTAGCATCGGGGGAGCCCCAGCATTTT.

J is TRBJ1-1 and V is TRBV19, with 10 bases identical to TRBD1. Germline values: CDR1 LNHDA, CDR2 SQIVND (reference sequence). V was clipped by 0 bases and J by 14 bases; unmatched bases: 9. The CDR3 consists of 14 residues. CDR3: CASSIDGGTGVVFF. The CDR3 region has the DNA TGTGCCAGTAGTATAGATGGAGGGACAGGGGTGGTGTTCTTT. The full variable domain, in which reference TRBV19 and TRBJ1-1 provide the parts outside the CDR3, is DGGITQSPKYLFRKEGQNVTLSCEQNLNHDAMYWYRQDPGQGLRLIYYSQIVNDFQKGDIAEGYSVSREKKESFPLTVTSAQKNPTAFYLCASSIDGGTGVVFFGQGTRLTVV.

The rearrangement links TRBV27 to TRBJ1-1; D is undetermined. V was shortened by 8 bases and J by 4 bases, with 23 bases between the two germline ends. The CDR3 totals 16 residues. The germline CDR1 and CDR2 sequences are MNHEY and SMNVEV (reference sequence). The CDR3 nucleotides read TGTGCCAGCGCGTGGAGGGCAATGGGAGTGAGCACTGAAGCTTTCTTT. This translates into CASAWRAMGVSTEAFF.

V usage is TRBV5-1 and J usage is TRBJ1-1; 12 bases are a match to TRBD1. Germline V gene lookup returns CDR1 SGHRS and CDR2 YFSETQ. After removal of 0 bases from V and 5 bases from J, the junction contained 5 bases not matched to a gene. The CDR3 extends over 16 amino acids. The CDR3 DNA follows: TGCGCCAGCAGCTTGGGGGGACAGGGGGCGAGAACTGAAGCTTTCTTT. This sequence encodes CASSLGGQGARTEAFF.

The V gene is TRBV13, the J gene TRBJ1-1; D gene ambiguous. V was shortened by 5 bases and J by 3 bases, with 10 bases between the two germline ends. This CDR3 has 13 residues. Germline V gene lookup returns CDR1 PRHDT and CDR2 FYEKMQ (reference sequence). The CDR3 spells CASSKTEHTEAFF. The CDR3 DNA sequence: TGTGCCAGCAGCAAAACAGAACACACTGAAGCTTTCTTT.

The sample holds a few counts of this clone. This chain joins TRBV11-2 and TRBJ1-1; D uncertain. Looked up from germline, CDR1 is SGHAT and CDR2 is FQNNGV. Trimming stripped 3 bases from V and 2 bases from J, with 7 bases between. The CDR3 length is 13 residues. This CDR3 is CASSFTSNTEAFF. CDR3 bases: TGTGCCAGCAGCTTTACCTCCAACACTGAAGCTTTCTTT.

J is TRBJ1-5 and V is TRBV9; weak D call: TRBD1 (6 bases). Trimming stripped 0 bases from V and 7 bases from J, with 11 bases between. CDR1 is SGDLS, CDR2 YYNGEE, per germline. The CDR3 runs 14 residues. CDR3 DNA: TGTGCCAGCAGCGTAGAGGGGGGCGGGCAGCCCCAGCATTTT. This sequence encodes CASSVEGGGQPQHF.

The chain has TRBV7-6 and TRBJ2-3; the D is unclear. Per germline, CDR1 SGHVS and CDR2 FNYEAQ. V was trimmed by 4 bases and J by 1 base, leaving 12 bases between them. The CDR3 is made up of 15 amino acids. The CDR3, as DNA: TGTGCCAGCAGCTCCTCTAATTACGGCACAGATACGCAGTATTTT. Amino acids: CASSSSNYGTDTQYF.

The genes are TRBV6-4 and TRBJ1-2; 10 nucleotides align to TRBD1. Trimming cost V 6 bases and J 6 bases; bases outside gene matches: 10. CDR3 length: 15 amino acids. CDR1 is MRHNA, CDR2 SNTAGT, per germline. The CDR3 sequence is CASSRRTGGEDGYTF. CDR3 sequence (DNA): TGTGCCAGCAGCCGAAGGACAGGGGGGGAGGATGGCTACACCTTC.

The V call is TRBV6-1, the J call TRBJ2-6, with D perhaps being TRBD1 or TRBD2 (5 bases each). Trimming stripped 1 base from V and 2 bases from J, with 6 bases between. Per germline, CDR1 MNHNS and CDR2 SASEGT. The CDR3 runs to 15 residues. This CDR3 reads CASSEGGAGANVLTF. The CDR3 coding sequence is TGTGCCAGCAGTGAAGGAGGGGCTGGGGCCAACGTCCTGACTTTC.

CDR3 bases: TGTGCCAGCAGCTTAGCTATGAACACTGAAGCTTTCTTT. As protein: CASSLAMNTEAFF. The chain recombines TRBV7-2 with TRBJ1-1; D gene uncertain. The germline V and J ends were trimmed by 0 bases and 0 bases, with 2 bases remaining between them. The length of the CDR3 is 13 residues. Germline CDR1 SGHTA, CDR2 FQGNSA.

This clone was detected only a few times. Here the CDR3 reads CAWSARQGAPGNQPQHF. In DNA form, the CDR3 reads TGTGCCTGGAGTGCAAGACAGGGGGCGCCGGGCAATCAGCCCCAGCATTTT. This chain connects TRBV30 to TRBJ1-5; 10 nucleotides agree with TRBD1. Germline V lookup: CDR1 GTSNPN, CDR2 SVGIG (reference sequence). This CDR3 is 17 amino acids long. V lost 1 base and J lost 2; bases outside the gene matches: 8. Full variable domain (remainder filled in from reference TRBV30 and TRBJ1-5): SQTIHQWPATLVQPVGSPLSLECTVEGTSNPNLYWYRQAAGRGLQLLFYSVGIGQISSEVPQNLSASRPQDRQFILSSKKLLLSDSGFYLCAWSARQGAPGNQPQHFGDGTRLSIL.

Only a few counts were recorded for this clone. CDR3 DNA: TGTGCCAGCAGCTCCACCTACGAGCAGTACTTC. Its protein product is CASSSTYEQYF. The V gene is TRBV7-8, the J gene TRBJ2-7, with D hard to call. CDR3 size: 11 residues. Germline CDR1 is SGHVS and CDR2 is FQNEAQ. V was clipped by 4 bases and J by 2 bases, with 3 bases between them.

The genes are TRBV7-9 and TRBJ2-5; D is unclear. Germline CDR1 SEHNR, CDR2 FQNEAQ (reference sequence). The CDR3 extends over 13 amino acids. V lost 3 bases, J lost 2 bases, and 7 bases lay in between. CDR3 protein: CASSFPRQETQYF. CDR3 nucleotides: TGTGCCAGCAGCTTCCCCAGACAAGAGACCCAGTACTTC.